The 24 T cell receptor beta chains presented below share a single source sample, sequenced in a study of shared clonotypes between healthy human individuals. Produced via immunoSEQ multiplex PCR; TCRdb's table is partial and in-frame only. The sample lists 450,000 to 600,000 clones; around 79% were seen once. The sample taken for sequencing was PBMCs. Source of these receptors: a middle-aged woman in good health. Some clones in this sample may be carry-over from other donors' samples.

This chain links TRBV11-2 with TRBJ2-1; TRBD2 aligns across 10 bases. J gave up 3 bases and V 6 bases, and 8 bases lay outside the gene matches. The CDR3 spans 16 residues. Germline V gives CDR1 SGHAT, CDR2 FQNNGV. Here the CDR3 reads CASSPASGSVYNEQFF. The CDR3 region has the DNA TGTGCCAGCAGTCCTGCTAGCGGGAGTGTCTACAATGAGCAGTTCTTC.

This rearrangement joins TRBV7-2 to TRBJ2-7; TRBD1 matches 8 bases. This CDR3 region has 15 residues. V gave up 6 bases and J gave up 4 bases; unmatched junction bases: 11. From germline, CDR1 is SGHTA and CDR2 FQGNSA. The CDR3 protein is CASSSSTGAFYEQYF. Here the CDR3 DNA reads TGTGCCAGCAGTTCGTCGACAGGGGCTTTTTACGAGCAGTACTTC.

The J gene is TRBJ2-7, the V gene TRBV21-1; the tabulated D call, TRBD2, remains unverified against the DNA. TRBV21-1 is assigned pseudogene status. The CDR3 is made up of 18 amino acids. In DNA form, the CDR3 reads TGTGCCAGCAGCAGGCGGGGAATAGCCCACCCATCAAACTACGAGCAGTACTTC. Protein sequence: CASSRRGIAHPSNYEQYF.

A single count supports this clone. CDR3 bases: TGCGCCAGCAGCCAAGCTCCGGGACTAGCGGGAGAGCAAGAGACCCAGTACTTC. Protein sequence: CASSQAPGLAGEQETQYF. This chain connects TRBV4-1 to TRBJ2-5, with 14 bases that match TRBD2. The V and J ends lost 1 base and 2 bases, in that order; junction bases with no gene match: 6. Germline CDR1 MGHRA, CDR2 YSYEKL. This CDR3 spans 18 amino acids.

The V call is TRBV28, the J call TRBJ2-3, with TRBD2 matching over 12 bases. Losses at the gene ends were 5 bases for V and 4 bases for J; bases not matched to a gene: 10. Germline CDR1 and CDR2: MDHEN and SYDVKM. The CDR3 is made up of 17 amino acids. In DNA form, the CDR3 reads TGTGCCAGCAGTGGGCGGACTAGCGGGATACTGGCAGATACGCAGTATTTT. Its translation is CASSGRTSGILADTQYF.

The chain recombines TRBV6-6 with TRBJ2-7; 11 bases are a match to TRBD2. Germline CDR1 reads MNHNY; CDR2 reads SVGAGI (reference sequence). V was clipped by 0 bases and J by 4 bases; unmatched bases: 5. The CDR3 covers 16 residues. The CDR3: CASSYSRASGRYEQYF. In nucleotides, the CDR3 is TGTGCCAGCAGTTACTCTCGGGCTAGCGGGAGGTACGAGCAGTACTTC.

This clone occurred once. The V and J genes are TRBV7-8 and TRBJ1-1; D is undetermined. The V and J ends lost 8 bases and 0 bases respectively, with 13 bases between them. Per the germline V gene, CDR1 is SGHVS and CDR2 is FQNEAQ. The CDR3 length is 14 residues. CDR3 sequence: CASRESNLNTEAFF. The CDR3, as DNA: TGTGCCAGCCGTGAATCGAATTTGAACACTGAAGCTTTCTTT.

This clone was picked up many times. CDR3 sequence: CASHPTGDYTFF. DNA of the CDR3: TGTGCCAGCCATCCCACAGGGGATTATACTTTCTTT. This chain links TRBV2 with TRBJ1-1, with 7 bases that match TRBD1. Germline values: CDR1 SNHLY, CDR2 FYNNEI. The V segment lost 8 bases and the J segment 12 bases; nucleotides outside the gene matches: 12. CDR3 size: 12 residues.

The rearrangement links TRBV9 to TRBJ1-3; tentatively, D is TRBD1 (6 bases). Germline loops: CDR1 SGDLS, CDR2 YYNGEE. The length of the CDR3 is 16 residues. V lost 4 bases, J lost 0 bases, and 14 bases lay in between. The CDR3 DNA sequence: TGTGCCAGCAGCATAGGACAGCTCTTCTCTGGAAACACCATATATTTT. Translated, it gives CASSIGQLFSGNTIYF.

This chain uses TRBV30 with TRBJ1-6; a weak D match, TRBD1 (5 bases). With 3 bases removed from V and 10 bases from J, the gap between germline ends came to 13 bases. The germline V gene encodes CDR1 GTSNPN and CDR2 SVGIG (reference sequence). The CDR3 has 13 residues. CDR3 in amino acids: CAWRSRDYSPLHF. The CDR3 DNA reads TGTGCCTGGAGGTCTCGGGACTACTCACCCCTCCACTTT.

In DNA form, the CDR3 reads TGCGCCAGCAGCATTGGACAGCTGGGAGGCTACACCTTC. Its protein product is CASSIGQLGGYTF. The rearrangement uses TRBV5-1 and TRBJ1-2, with D perhaps TRBD1 (6 bases). The germline gives CDR1 SGHRS, CDR2 YFSETQ. Deletions cut 4 bases from V and 8 bases from J, with 15 bases between. The CDR3 totals 13 residues.

The CDR3 is CASSIIWKGYGFSYEQYF. The CDR3 DNA reads as TGTGCCAGTAGTATAATTTGGAAGGGATACGGATTCTCCTACGAGCAGTACTTC. J is TRBJ2-7 and V is TRBV19; D is undetermined. V was shortened by 2 bases and J by 0 bases, with 20 bases between the two germline ends. Germline V gives CDR1 LNHDA, CDR2 SQIVND (reference sequence). This CDR3 comprises 18 residues.

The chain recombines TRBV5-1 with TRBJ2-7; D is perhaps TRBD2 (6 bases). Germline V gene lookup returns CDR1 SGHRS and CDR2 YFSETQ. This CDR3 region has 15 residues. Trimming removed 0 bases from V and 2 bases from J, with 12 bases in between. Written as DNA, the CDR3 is TGCGCCAGCAGCTTGGAGCTAGCGACGACCTACGAGCAGTACTTC. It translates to CASSLELATTYEQYF.

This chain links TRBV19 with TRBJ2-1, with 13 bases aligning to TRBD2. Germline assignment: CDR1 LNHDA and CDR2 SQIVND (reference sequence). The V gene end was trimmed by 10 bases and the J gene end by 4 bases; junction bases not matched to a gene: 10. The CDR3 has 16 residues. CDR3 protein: CATSPRTSGGYNEQFF. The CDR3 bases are TGTGCCACCTCCCCCCGGACTAGCGGGGGTTACAATGAGCAGTTCTTC. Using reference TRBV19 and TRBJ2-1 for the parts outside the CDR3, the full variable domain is DGGITQSPKYLFRKEGQNVTLSCEQNLNHDAMYWYRQDPGQGLRLIYYSQIVNDFQKGDIAEGYSVSREKKESFPLTVTSAQKNPTAFYLCATSPRTSGGYNEQFFGPGTRLTVL.

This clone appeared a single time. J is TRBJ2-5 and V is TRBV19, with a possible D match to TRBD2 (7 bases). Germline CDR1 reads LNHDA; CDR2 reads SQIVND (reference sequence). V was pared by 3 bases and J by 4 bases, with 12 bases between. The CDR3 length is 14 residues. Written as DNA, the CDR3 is TGTGCCAGTAGTATTTTCGGGGGGCGAGAGACCCAGTACTTC. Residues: CASSIFGGRETQYF.

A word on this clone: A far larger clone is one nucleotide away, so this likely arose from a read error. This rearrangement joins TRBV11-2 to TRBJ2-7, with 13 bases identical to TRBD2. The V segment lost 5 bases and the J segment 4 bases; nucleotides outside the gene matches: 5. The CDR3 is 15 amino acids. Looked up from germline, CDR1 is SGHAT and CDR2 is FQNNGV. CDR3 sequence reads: CASSPRTSGSYEQYF. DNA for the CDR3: TGTGCCAGCAGCCCCAGGACTAGCGGGAGTTACGAGCAGTACTTC.

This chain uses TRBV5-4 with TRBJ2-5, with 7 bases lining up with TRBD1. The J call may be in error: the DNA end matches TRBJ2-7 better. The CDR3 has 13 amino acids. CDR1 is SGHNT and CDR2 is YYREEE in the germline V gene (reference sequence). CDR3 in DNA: TGTGCCAGCAGCTTGGGACAGGGCAACGAGCAGTACTTC. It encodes CASSLGQGNEQYF.

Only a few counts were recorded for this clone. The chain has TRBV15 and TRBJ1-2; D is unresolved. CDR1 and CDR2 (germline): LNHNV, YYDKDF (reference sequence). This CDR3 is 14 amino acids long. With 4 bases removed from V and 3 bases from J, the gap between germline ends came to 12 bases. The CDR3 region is CATSNGTFYYGYTF. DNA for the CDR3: TGTGCCACCAGCAACGGCACATTCTACTATGGCTACACCTTC.

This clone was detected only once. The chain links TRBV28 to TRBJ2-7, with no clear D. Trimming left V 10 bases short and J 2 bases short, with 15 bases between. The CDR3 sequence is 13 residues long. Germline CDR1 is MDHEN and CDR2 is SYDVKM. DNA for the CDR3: TGTGCCACCAGCCCCAGCGACGCCTACGAGCAGTACTTC. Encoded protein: CATSPSDAYEQYF.

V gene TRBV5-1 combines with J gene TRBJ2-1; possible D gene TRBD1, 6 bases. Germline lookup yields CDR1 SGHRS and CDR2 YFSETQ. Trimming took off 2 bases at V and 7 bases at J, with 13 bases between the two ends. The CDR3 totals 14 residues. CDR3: CASSLDRLLNEQFF. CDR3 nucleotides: TGCGCCAGCAGCTTAGACAGGCTTCTAAATGAGCAGTTCTTC.

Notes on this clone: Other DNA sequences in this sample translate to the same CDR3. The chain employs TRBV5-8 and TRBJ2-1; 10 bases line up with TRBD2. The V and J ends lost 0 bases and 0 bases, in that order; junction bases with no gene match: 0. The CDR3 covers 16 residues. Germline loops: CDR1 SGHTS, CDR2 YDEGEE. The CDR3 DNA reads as TGTGCCAGCAGCTTGGGACTAGCGGGCTCCTACAATGAGCAGTTCTTC. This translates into CASSLGLAGSYNEQFF.

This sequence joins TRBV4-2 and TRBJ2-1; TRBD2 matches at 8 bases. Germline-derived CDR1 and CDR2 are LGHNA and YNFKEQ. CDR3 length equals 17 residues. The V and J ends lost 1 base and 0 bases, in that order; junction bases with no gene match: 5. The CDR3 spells CASSQATSVSSYNEQFF. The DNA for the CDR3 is TGTGCCAGCAGCCAAGCGACTAGCGTGAGCTCCTACAATGAGCAGTTCTTC.

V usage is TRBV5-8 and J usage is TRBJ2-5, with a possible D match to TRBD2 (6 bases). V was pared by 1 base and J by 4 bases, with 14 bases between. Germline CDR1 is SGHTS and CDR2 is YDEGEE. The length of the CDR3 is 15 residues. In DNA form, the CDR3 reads TGTGCCAGCAGCTTGCCGACTAGTCGAGGAGAGACCCAGTACTTC. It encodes CASSLPTSRGETQYF.

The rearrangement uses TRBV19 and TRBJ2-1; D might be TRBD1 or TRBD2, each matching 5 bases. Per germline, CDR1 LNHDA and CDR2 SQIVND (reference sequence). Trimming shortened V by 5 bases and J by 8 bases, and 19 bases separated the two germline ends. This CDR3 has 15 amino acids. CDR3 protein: CASSRVARVGDEQFF. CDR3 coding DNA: TGTGCCAGTAGTCGGGTAGCACGGGTGGGGGATGAGCAGTTCTTC.